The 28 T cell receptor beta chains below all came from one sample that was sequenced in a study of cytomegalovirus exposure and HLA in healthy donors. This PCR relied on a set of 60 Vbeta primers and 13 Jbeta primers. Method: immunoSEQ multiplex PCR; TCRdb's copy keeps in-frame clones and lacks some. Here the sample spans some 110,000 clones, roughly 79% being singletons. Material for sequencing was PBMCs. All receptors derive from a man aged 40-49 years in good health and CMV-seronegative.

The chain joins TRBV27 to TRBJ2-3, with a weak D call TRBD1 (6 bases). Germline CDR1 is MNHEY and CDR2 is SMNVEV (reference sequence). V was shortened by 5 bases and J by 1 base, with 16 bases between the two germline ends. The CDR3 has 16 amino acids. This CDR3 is CASSHAGALGTDTQYF. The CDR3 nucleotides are TGTGCCAGCAGTCACGCAGGGGCGTTAGGCACAGATACGCAGTATTTT.

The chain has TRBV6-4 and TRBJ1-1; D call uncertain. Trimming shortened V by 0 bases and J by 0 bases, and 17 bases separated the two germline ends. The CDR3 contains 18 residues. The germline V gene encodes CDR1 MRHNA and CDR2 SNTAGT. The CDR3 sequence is CASSDSKKSSSMNTEAFF. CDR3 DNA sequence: TGTGCCAGCAGTGACTCTAAGAAGTCTAGCAGCATGAACACTGAAGCTTTCTTT.

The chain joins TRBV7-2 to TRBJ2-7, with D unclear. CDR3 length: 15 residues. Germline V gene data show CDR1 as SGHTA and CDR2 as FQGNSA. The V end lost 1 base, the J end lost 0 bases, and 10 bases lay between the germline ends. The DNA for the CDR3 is TGTGCCAGCAGCTTAGGCTGGCAGAACTCCTACGAGCAGTACTTC. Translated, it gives CASSLGWQNSYEQYF.

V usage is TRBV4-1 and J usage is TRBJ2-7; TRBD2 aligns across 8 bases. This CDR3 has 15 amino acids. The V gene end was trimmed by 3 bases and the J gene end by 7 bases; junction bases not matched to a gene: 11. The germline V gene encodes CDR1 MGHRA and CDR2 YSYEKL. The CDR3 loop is CASSHTSGNQGEQYF. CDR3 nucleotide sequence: TGCGCCAGCAGCCACACTAGCGGTAACCAAGGGGAGCAGTACTTC.

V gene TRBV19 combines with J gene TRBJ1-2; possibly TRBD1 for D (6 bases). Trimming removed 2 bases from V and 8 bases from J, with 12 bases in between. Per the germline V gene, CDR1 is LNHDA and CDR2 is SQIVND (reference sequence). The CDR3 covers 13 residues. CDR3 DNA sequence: TGTGCCAGTAGTATAAGGGCAGGGGAAGGCTACACCTTC. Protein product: CASSIRAGEGYTF.

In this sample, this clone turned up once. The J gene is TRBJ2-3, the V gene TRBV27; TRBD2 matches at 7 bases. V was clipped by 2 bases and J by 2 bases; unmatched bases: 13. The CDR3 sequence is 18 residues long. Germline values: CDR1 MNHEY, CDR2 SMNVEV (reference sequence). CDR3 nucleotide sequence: TGTGCCAGCAGTTTAATGGGGGGGACCACATCTTACACAGATACGCAGTATTTT. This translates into CASSLMGGTTSYTDTQYF.

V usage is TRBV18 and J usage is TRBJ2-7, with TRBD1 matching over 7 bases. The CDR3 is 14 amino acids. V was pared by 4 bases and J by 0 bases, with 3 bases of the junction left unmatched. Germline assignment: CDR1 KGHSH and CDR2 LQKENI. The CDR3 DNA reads TGTGCCAGCTCACGGGACAGCAACTCCTACGAGCAGTACTTC. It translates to CASSRDSNSYEQYF.

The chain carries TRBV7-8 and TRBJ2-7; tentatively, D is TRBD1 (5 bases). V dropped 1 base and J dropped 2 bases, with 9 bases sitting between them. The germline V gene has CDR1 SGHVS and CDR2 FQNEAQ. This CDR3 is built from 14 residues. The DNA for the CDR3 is TGTGCCAGCAGCTTAGGGCAGGGAACCTACGAGCAGTACTTC. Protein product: CASSLGQGTYEQYF.

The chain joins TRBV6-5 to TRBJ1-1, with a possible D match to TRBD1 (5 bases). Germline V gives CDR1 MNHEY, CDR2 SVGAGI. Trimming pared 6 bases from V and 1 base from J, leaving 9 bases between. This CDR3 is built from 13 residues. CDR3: CASRRQQNTEAFF. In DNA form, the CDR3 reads TGTGCCAGCAGAAGACAGCAGAACACTGAAGCTTTCTTT.

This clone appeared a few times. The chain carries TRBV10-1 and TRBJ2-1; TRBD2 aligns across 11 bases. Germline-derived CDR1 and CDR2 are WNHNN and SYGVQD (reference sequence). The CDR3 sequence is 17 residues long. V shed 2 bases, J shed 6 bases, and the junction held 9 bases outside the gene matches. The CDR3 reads CASSEEVAGGPGNEQFF. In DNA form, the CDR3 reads TGCGCCAGCAGTGAGGAGGTAGCGGGAGGGCCGGGCAATGAGCAGTTCTTC.

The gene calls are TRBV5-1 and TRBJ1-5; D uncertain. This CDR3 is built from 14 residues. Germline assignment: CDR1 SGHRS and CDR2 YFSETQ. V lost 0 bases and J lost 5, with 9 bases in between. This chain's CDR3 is CASSLVTGDQPQHF. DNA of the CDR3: TGCGCCAGCAGCTTGGTCACGGGAGATCAGCCCCAGCATTTT.

The CDR3 is CASSDRRGQPQHF. DNA of the CDR3: TGTGCCAGCAGTGATAGAAGGGGTCAGCCCCAGCATTTT. The chain carries TRBV2 and TRBJ1-5; possible D gene TRBD1, 5 bases. There are 13 residues in the CDR3. The germline CDR1 and CDR2 sequences are SNHLY and FYNNEI. Trimming pared 3 bases from V and 6 bases from J, leaving 9 bases between.

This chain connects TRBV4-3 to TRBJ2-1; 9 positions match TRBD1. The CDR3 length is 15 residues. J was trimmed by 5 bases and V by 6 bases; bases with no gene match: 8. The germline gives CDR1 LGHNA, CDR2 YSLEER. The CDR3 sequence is CASSYRGRIDNEQFF. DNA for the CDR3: TGCGCCAGCAGTTACAGGGGGCGAATCGACAATGAGCAGTTCTTC.

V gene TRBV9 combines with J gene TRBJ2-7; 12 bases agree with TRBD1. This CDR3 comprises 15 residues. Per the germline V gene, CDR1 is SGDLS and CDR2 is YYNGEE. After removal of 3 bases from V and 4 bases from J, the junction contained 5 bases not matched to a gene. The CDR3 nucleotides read TGTGCCAGCAGCGCCCGGGACAGGGGGCCGTACGAGCAGTACTTC. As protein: CASSARDRGPYEQYF.

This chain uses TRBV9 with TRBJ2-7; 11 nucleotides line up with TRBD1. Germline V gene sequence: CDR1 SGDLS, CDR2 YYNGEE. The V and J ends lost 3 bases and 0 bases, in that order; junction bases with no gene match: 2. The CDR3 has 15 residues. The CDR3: CASSGGQGASYEQYF. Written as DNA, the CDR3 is TGTGCCAGCAGCGGAGGACAGGGGGCCTCCTACGAGCAGTACTTC.

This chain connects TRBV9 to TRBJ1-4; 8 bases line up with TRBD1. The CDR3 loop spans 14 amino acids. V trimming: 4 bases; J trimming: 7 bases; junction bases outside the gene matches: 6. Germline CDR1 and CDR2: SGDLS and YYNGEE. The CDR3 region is CASSSRDRSEKLFF. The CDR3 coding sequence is TGTGCCAGCAGCTCACGGGACAGGAGTGAAAAACTGTTTTTT.

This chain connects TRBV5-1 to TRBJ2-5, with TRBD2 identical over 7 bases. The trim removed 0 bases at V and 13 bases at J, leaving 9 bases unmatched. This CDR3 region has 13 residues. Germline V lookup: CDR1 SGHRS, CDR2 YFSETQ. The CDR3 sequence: CASSLAETAGLYF. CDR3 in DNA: TGCGCCAGCAGCTTGGCCGAAACAGCGGGATTGTACTTC.

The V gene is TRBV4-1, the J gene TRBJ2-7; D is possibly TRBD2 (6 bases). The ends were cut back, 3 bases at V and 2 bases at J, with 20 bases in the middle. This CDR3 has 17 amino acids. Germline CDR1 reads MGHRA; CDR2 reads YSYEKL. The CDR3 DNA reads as TGCGCCAGCAGCCAGTCGGTCGAGCGGGTGAGGACCTACGAGCAGTACTTC. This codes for CASSQSVERVRTYEQYF.

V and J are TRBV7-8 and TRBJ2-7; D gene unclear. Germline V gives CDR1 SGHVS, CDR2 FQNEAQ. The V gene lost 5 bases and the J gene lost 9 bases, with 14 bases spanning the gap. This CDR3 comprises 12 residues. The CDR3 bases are TGTGCCAGCAGCGCCCGGTCCGTTTCGCAGTACTTC. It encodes CASSARSVSQYF.

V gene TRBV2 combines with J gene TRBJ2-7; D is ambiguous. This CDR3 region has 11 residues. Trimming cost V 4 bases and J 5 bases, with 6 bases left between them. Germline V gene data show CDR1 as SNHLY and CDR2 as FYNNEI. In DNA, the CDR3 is TGTGCCAGCAGTGCCTATAACGAGCAGTACTTC. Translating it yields CASSAYNEQYF.

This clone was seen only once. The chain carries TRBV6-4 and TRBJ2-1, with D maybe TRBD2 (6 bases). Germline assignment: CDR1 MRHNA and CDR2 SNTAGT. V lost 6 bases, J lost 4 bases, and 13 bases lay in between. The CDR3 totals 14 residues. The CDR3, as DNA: TGTGCCAGCAGCGGCGGGACGGATTACAATGAGCAGTTCTTC. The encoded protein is CASSGGTDYNEQFF.

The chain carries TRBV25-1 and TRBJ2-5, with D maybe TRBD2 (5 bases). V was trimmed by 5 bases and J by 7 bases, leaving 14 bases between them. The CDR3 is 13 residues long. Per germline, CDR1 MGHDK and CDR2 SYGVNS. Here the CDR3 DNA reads TGTGCCAGCAGTTTGGACTGGGCGGGGACCCAGTACTTC. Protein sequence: CASSLDWAGTQYF.

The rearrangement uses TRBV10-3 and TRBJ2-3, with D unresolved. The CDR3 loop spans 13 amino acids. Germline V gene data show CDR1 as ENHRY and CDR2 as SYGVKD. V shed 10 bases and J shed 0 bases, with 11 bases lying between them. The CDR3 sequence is CATGGPSTDTQYF. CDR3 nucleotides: TGTGCCACTGGCGGCCCGAGCACAGATACGCAGTATTTT.

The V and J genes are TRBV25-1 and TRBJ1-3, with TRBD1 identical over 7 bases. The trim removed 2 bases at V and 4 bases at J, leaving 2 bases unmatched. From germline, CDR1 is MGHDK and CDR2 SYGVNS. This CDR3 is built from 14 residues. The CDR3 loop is CASSEGQAGNTIYF. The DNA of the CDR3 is TGTGCCAGCAGTGAAGGACAGGCCGGAAACACCATATATTTT. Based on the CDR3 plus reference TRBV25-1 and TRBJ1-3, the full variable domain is EADIYQTPRYLVIGTGKKITLECSQTMGHDKMYWYQQDPGMELHLIHYSYGVNSTEKGDLSSESTVSRIRTEHFPLTLESARPSHTSQYLCASSEGQAGNTIYFGEGSWLTVV.

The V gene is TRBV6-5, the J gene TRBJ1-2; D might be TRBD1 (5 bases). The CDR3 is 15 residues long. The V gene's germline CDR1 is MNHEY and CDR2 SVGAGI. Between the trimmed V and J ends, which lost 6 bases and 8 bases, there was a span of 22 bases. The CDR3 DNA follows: TGTGCCAGCAGGGAGGGGCGGTTGTTCGTAGGCGGCTACACCTTC. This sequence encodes CASREGRLFVGGYTF.

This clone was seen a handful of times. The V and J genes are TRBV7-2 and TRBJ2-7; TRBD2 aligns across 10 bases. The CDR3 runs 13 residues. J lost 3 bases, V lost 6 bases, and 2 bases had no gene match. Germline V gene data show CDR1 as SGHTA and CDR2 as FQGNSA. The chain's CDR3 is CASRRTSGYEQYF. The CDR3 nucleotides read TGTGCCAGCAGGAGGACTAGCGGCTACGAGCAGTACTTC.

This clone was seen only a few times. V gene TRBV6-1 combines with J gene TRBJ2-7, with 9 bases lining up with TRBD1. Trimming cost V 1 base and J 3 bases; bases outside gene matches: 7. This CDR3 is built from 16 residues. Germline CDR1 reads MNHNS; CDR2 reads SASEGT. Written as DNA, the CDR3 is TGTGCCAGCAGTGAAGGGCCGACAGGGGGATTCTACGAGCAGTACTTC. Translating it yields CASSEGPTGGFYEQYF.

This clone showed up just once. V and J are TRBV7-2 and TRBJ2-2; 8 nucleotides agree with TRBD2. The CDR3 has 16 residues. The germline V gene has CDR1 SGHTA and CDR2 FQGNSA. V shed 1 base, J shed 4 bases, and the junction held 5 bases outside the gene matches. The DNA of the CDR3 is TGTGCCAGCAGCTTAGGCGGGAGGTGGAGCACCGGGGAGCTGTTTTTT. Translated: CASSLGGRWSTGELFF.